The clone carrying this T cell receptor beta chain has a handful of counts. In the original workflow: From reference gene primer amplification, estimates of nucleated cell counts were derived. Assay: immunoSEQ multiplex PCR; the TCRdb copy retains only in-frame clones and omits some. That table furnishes V, J and clone size, whereas the DNA furnished D and trimming. The sample yields 85,000 to 100,000 clones, around 88% seen once. This entry belongs to a study of blood T cell repertoires in COVID-19. The wider study: COVID-19 samples, acute and convalescent, were from the United States, Italy and Spain. T cells, B-cell-depleted T cells, or PBMCs provided the cDNA or gDNA that served as material.

V was clipped by 3 bases and J by 0 bases, with 12 bases between them. The CDR3 runs 15 residues. Looked up from germline, CDR1 is DFQATT and CDR2 is SNEGSKA (reference sequence). This chain links TRBV20-1 with TRBJ1-5, with D perhaps TRBD1 (6 bases). This sequence originates from a man aged 50 to 60 with COVID-19, enrolled during active disease. The sequencing sample was made of peripheral blood. The CDR3 DNA sequence: TGCAGTGCTAGTCCCGGGACATTTAGCAATCAGCCCCAGCATTTT. This codes for CSASPGTFSNQPQHF.